This note documents a single T cell receptor (beta chain) sequence. Participant ages covered roughly 18 to 89 years across around 22 US areas. The data were taken from a study of blood T cell repertoires in COVID-19. Study-wide background: There were acute and convalescent COVID-19 samples, and they came from the United States, Italy and Spain. Nucleic acid was either cDNA or gDNA, and it came from T cells, B-cell-depleted T cells, or PBMCs.

As processed by the authors: Amplified reference gene primers provided the basis for estimating nucleated cell counts. Only in-frame clones appear in the TCRdb table, and some are missing; sequencing was by immunoSEQ multiplex PCR. V, J and clone size are those of that table, while D and trimming were read from the DNA. The table includes roughly 250,000 clones, around 90% detected once. Germline assignment: CDR1 SGHRS and CDR2 YFSETQ. V was clipped by 2 bases and J by 0 bases, with 15 bases between them. This CDR3 is 17 amino acids long. This chain links TRBV5-1 with TRBJ2-1; no reliable D call. Sequencing used PBMCs or T cells enriched from blood (not recorded which). This TCR derives from a woman aged 50 to 60 who had recovered from COVID-19. The CDR3 spells CASSLEASRSSYNEQFF. The CDR3 DNA reads as TGCGCCAGCAGCTTAGAAGCGTCCCGGAGCTCCTACAATGAGCAGTTCTTC.